This T cell receptor (beta chain) derives from a study of chemoradiotherapy in HPV16-positive cancers. Study in general: Candidate HPV-specific clones and shared TCR motifs came from a couple of HPV16-positive patients.

Libraries were prepared by immunoSEQ multiplex PCR; TCRdb keeps only in-frame clonotypes and omits some of them. The table lists about 68,000 clones, roughly 90% of them singletons. Repertoires were sampled repeatedly during chemoradiotherapy. J was trimmed by 3 bases and V by 5 bases; bases with no gene match: 9. The CDR3 is 15 residues long. The germline V gene has CDR1 SGHRS and CDR2 YFSETQ. The sequencing here drew on blood, taken from a patient who underwent chemoradiotherapy. This receptor was obtained from a human donor with HPV-associated anogenital cancer. The V and J genes are TRBV5-1 and TRBJ2-7; 9 positions match TRBD2. The chain's CDR3 is CASRAGGSPGYEQYF. CDR3 in DNA: TGCGCCAGCAGGGCGGGAGGGTCTCCCGGCTACGAGCAGTACTTC.